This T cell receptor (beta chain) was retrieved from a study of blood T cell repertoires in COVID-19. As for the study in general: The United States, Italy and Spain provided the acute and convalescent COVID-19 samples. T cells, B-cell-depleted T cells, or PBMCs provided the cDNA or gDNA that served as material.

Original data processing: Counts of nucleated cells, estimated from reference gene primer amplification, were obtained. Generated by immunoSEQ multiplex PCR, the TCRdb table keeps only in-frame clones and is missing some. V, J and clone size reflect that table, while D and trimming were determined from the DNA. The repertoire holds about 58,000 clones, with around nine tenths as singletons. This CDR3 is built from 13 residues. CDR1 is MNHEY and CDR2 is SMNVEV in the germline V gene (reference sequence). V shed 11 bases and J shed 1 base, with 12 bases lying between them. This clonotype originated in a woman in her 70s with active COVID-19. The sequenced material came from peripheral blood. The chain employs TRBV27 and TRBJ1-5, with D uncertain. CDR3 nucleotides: TGTGCCGCTGGCCTCGGGAGCAATCAGCCCCAGCATTTT. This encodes CAAGLGSNQPQHF.